This TCR beta chain is from a study of T cells in Graves' hyperthyroidism and ophthalmopathy. Amplification targeted TCR beta CDR3 regions from RNA transcripts. The HTBI primer set was used in a first-round RT-PCR of the TCR CDR3. Each CDR3 protein is one row after TCRdb ran MiXCR on the multiplex PCR reads. The data contain almost 600,000 distinct CDR3 sequences, under 60% of them singletons. In the case of this clonotype: Its target is not known.

Findings and caveats of the study: The model identified upcoming ophthalmopathy a median approximately 6.5 months ahead of onset.

Newly diagnosed hyperthyroidism, duration under 2 months, in patients aged 18 to 65. Patients with uncontrolled infections, other autoimmune diseases, pregnancy or lactation were excluded. Germline V gene data show CDR1 as SEHNR and CDR2 as FQNEAQ (reference sequence). This CDR3 is built from 15 residues. The V gene is TRBV7-9, the J gene TRBJ2-7; TRBD2 matches 13 bases. The J call could be wrong; TRBJ2-1 is a better fit for the DNA end. The material sequenced was peripheral blood or thyroid tissue (not recorded which). The receptor comes from a young woman with Graves' hyperthyroidism. CDR3 in amino acids: CASSSGLAGDNEQFF. The CDR3 DNA follows: TGTGCCAGCAGCTCTGGACTAGCGGGAGATAATGAGCAGTTCTTC.